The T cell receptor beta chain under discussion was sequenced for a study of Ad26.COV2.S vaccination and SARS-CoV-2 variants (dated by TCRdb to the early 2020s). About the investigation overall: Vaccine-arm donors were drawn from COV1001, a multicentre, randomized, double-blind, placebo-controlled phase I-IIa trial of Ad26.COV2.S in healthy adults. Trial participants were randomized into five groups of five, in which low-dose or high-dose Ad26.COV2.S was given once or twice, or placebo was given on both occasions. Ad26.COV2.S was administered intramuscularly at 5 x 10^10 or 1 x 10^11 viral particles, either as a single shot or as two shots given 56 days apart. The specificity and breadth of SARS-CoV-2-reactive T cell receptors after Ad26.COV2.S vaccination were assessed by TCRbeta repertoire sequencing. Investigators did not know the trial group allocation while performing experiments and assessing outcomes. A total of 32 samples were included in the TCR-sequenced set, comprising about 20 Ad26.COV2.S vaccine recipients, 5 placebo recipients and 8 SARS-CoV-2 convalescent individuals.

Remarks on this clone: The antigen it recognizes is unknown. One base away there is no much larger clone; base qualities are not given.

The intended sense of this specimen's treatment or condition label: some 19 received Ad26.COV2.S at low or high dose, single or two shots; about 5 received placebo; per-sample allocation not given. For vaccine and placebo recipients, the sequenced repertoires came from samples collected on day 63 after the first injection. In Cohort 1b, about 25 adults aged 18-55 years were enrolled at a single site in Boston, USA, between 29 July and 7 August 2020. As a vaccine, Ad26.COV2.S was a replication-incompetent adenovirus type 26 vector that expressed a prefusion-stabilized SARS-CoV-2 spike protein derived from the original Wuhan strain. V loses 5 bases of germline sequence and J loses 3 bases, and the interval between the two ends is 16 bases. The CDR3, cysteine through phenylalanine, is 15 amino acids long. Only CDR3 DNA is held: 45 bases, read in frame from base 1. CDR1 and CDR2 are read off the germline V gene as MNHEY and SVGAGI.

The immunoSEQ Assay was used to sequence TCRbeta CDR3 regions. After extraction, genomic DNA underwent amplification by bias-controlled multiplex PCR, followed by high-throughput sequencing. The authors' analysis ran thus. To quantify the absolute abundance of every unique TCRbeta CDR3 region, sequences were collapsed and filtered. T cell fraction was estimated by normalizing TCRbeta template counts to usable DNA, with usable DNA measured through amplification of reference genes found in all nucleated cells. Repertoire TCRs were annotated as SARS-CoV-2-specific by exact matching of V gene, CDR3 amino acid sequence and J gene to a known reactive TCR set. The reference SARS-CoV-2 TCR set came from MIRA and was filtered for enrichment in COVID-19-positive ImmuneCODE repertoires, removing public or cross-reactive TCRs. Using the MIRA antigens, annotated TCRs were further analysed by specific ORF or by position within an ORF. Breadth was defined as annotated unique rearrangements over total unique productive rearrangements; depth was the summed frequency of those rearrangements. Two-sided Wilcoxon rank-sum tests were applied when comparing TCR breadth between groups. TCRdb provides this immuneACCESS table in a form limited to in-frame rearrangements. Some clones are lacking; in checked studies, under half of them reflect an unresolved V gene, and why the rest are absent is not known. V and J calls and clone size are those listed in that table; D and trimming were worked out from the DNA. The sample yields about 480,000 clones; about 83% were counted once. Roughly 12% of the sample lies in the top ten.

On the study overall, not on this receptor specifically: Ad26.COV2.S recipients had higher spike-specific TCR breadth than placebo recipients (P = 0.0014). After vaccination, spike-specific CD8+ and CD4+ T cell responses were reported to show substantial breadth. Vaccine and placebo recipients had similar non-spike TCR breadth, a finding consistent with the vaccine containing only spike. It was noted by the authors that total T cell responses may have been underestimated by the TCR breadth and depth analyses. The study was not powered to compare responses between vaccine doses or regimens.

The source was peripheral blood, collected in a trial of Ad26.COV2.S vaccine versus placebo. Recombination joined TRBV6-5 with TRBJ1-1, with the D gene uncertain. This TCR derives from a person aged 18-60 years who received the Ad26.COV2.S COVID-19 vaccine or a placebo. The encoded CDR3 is CASSNEPRVDTEAFF. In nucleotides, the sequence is TGTGCCAGCAGTAACGAACCGCGGGTGGACACTGAAGCTTTCTTT.